One sample yielded the 14 T cell receptor beta chains listed below, sequenced in a study of blood T cells in healthy people across ages. A second about 7 to 11 cycle PCR used barcoded and J-beta primers. TCRdb re-derived calls from the 5' RACE reads in MiXCR, one entry per CDR3 protein. The table has some 1.7 million distinct CDR3 sequences, approximately 28% seen once. The sequenced sample was blood. Receptors were obtained from a woman under 40 in good health.

The chain employs TRBV7-2 and TRBJ2-5; no firm D call. Germline values: CDR1 SGHTA, CDR2 FQGNSA. The V and J ends lost 1 base and 5 bases respectively, with 11 bases between them. There are 14 residues in the CDR3. CDR3 amino acids: CASSLGFRPETQYF. The DNA for the CDR3 is TGTGCCAGCAGCTTAGGGTTTCGCCCGGAGACCCAGTACTTC.

This clonotype has only a few counts. The chain employs TRBV27 and TRBJ1-1, with D perhaps matching TRBD1 (5 bases). Germline V gene data show CDR1 as MNHEY and CDR2 as SMNVEV (reference sequence). Trimming stripped 2 bases from V and 6 bases from J, with 7 bases between. This CDR3 is built from 12 residues. The CDR3 loop is CASSLRGAEAFF. In DNA form, the CDR3 reads TGTGCCAGCAGTTTACGAGGGGCTGAAGCTTTCTTT.

CDR3 in amino acids: CASRGVGLAKNIQYF. CDR3 DNA: TGCGCCAGCAGGGGGGTCGGACTAGCCAAAAACATTCAGTACTTC. The gene calls are TRBV4-1 and TRBJ2-4; TRBD1 or TRBD2 may be the D gene (5 bases each). Germline-derived CDR1 and CDR2 are MGHRA and YSYEKL. The V end lost 6 bases, the J end lost 0 bases, and 12 bases lay between the germline ends. The CDR3 covers 15 residues.

The J gene is TRBJ2-2, the V gene TRBV9; D unresolved. V dropped 2 bases and J dropped 6 bases, with 5 bases sitting between them. The CDR3 length is 12 residues. The germline V gene has CDR1 SGDLS and CDR2 YYNGEE. The chain's CDR3 is CASSVVAGELFF. DNA of the CDR3: TGTGCCAGCAGCGTGGTGGCCGGGGAGCTGTTTTTT.

This clonotype has a count of ten or more. This sequence joins TRBV29-1 and TRBJ2-1; 10 bases match TRBD2. The J segment lost 6 bases and the V segment lost 5 bases, leaving 10 bases of the junction unmatched. The CDR3 loop spans 15 amino acids. Germline CDR1 SQVTM, CDR2 ANQGSEA. In DNA, the CDR3 is TGCAGCGTTTCTAAACTAGCGGGGAGAGTCAATGAGCAGTTCTTC. It specifies CSVSKLAGRVNEQFF.

This clonotype has at least ten counts. V usage is TRBV7-2 and J usage is TRBJ2-7, with 8 bases aligning to TRBD2. The CDR3 covers 16 residues. Germline assignment: CDR1 SGHTA and CDR2 FQGNSA. V was clipped by 5 bases and J by 6 bases; unmatched bases: 15. This CDR3 is CASSLYPGTRGVEQYF. The CDR3 DNA is TGTGCCAGCAGCCTCTATCCCGGGACTAGAGGTGTCGAGCAGTACTTC. Using reference TRBV7-2 and TRBJ2-7 for the parts outside the CDR3, the full variable domain is GAGVSQSPSNKVTEKGKDVELRCDPISGHTALYWYRQSLGQGLEFLIYFQGNSAPDKSGLPSDRFSAERTGGSVSTLTIQRTQQEDSAVYLCASSLYPGTRGVEQYFGPGTRLTVT.

This sequence joins TRBV5-1 and TRBJ2-1; 10 positions agree with TRBD2. The CDR3 loop spans 19 amino acids. CDR1 is SGHRS, CDR2 YFSETQ, per germline. After removal of 4 bases from V and 8 bases from J, the junction contained 21 bases not matched to a gene. In nucleotides, the CDR3 is TGCGCCAGCAGCCAAGGAACGTATAGCGGGAGGCCAGGGGGGTATGAGCAGTTCTTC. It translates to CASSQGTYSGRPGGYEQFF.

This clonotype came up a few times. This chain connects TRBV7-9 to TRBJ2-5, with TRBD1 identical over 10 bases. The V gene's germline CDR1 is SEHNR and CDR2 FQNEAQ (reference sequence). The junction had 11 bases not matched to a gene; V was cut back by 5 bases and J by 5 bases. This CDR3 contains 16 residues. CDR3 coding DNA: TGTGCCAGCAGCGCCTTGACAGGGGGCGCTTTGGAGACCCAGTACTTC. As protein: CASSALTGGALETQYF.

The chain combines TRBV10-3 with TRBJ1-1, with D hard to call. V shed 11 bases and J shed 0 bases, with 13 bases lying between them. This CDR3 comprises 13 residues. CDR1 and CDR2 (germline): ENHRY, SYGVKD. This CDR3 is CAVGRSMNTEAFF. The CDR3 nucleotides read TGTGCCGTCGGACGGTCCATGAACACTGAAGCTTTCTTT.

This clonotype occurred many times. The chain carries TRBV4-1 and TRBJ2-7; D remains unclear. The germline V gene encodes CDR1 MGHRA and CDR2 YSYEKL. This CDR3 has 14 amino acids. V shed 8 bases and J shed 6 bases, with 20 bases lying between them. In DNA form, the CDR3 reads TGCGCCAGCGAGGACCTTCAAGGCTCGGCCGAGCAGTACTTC. This gives the protein CASEDLQGSAEQYF.

The rearrangement uses TRBV7-2 and TRBJ1-5, with D possibly matching TRBD1 (6 bases). This CDR3 has 15 amino acids. The germline V gene has CDR1 SGHTA and CDR2 FQGNSA. V gave up 3 bases and J gave up 3 bases, with 12 bases separating them. CDR3 nucleotide sequence: TGTGCCAGCAGCTTTTTAGGGGGGTTCAATCAGCCCCAGCATTTT. This encodes CASSFLGGFNQPQHF. The full variable domain, completed using reference TRBV7-2 and TRBJ1-5, is GAGVSQSPSNKVTEKGKDVELRCDPISGHTALYWYRQSLGQGLEFLIYFQGNSAPDKSGLPSDRFSAERTGGSVSTLTIQRTQQEDSAVYLCASSFLGGFNQPQHFGDGTRLSIL.

This sequence joins TRBV7-9 and TRBJ2-6; the match to TRBD1 covers 10 bases. Trimming cost V 3 bases and J 0 bases; bases outside gene matches: 11. CDR1 SEHNR and CDR2 FQNEAQ come from the germline V gene (reference sequence). CDR3 length: 20 residues. This CDR3 reads CASSFSLTGGLFSGANVLTF. The CDR3 nucleotides are TGTGCCAGCAGCTTCTCACTGACAGGGGGCCTTTTCTCTGGGGCCAACGTCCTGACTTTC.

The rearrangement joins TRBV7-9 to TRBJ2-2; D is unclear. Germline V gene data show CDR1 as SEHNR and CDR2 as FQNEAQ (reference sequence). Trimming pared 6 bases from V and 3 bases from J, leaving 11 bases between. CDR3 size: 14 residues. The CDR3 coding sequence is TGTGCCAGCAGGTTAAGGACCGACACCGGGGAGCTGTTTTTT. Translating it yields CASRLRTDTGELFF.

V is TRBV3-1 and J is TRBJ2-1, with TRBD2 identical over 10 bases. J lost 7 bases, V lost 6 bases, and 12 bases had no gene match. The CDR3 consists of 16 residues. CDR1 is LGHDT and CDR2 is YNNKEL in the germline V gene (reference sequence). The CDR3 sequence is CASRTEAGGPNNEQFF. DNA of the CDR3: TGTGCCAGCAGGACCGAAGCGGGAGGGCCTAATAATGAGCAGTTCTTC.